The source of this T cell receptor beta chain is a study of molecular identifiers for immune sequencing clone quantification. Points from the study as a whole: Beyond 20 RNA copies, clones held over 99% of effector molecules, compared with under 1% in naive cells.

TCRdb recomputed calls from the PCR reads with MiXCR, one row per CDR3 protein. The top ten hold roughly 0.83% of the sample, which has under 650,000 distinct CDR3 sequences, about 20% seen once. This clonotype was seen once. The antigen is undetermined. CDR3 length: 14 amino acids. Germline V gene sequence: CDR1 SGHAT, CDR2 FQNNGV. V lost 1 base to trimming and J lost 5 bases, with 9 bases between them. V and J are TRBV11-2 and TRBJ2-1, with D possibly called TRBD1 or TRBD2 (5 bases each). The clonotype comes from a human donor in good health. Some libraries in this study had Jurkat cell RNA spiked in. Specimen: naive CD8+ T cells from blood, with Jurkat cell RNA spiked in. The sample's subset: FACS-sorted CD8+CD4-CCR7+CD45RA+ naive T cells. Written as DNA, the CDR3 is TGTGCCAGCAGCTTAGTTCGGGGACACAATGAGCAGTTCTTC. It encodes CASSLVRGHNEQFF.